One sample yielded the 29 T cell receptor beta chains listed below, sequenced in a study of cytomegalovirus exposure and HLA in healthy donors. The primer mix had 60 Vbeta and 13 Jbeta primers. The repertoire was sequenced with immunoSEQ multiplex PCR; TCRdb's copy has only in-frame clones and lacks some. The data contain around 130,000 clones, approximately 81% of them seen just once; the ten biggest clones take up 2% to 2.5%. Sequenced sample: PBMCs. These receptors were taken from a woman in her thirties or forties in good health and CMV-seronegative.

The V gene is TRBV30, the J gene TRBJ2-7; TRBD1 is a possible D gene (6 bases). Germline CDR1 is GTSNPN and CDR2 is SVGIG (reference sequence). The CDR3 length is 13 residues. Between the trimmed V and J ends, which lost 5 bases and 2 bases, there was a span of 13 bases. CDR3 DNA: TGTGCCTGGGCCCCGGGACAAGCCTACGAGCAGTACTTC. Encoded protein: CAWAPGQAYEQYF.

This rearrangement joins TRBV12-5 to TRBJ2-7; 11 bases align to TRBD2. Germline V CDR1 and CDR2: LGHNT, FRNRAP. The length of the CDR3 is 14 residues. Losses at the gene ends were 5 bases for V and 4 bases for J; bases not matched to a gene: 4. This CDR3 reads CASGLGTSGYEQYF. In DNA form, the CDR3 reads TGTGCTAGTGGTCTGGGGACTAGCGGTTACGAGCAGTACTTC.

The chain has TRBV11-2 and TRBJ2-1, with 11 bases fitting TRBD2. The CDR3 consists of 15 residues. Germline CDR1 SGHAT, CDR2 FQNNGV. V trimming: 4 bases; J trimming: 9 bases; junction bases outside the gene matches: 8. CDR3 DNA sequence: TGTGCCAGCAGCTCGAGTAGCGGGAGGGCCGTTGAGCAGTTCTTC. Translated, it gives CASSSSSGRAVEQFF.

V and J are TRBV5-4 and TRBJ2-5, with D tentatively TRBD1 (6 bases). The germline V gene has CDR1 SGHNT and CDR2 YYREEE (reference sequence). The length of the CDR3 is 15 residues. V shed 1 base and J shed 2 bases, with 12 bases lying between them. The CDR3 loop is CASSLNTGKQETQYF. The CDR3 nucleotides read TGTGCCAGCAGCTTGAATACAGGGAAGCAAGAGACCCAGTACTTC.

CDR3 DNA: TGTGCCAGCAGCTTACGACAGGAAGCTTTCTTT. Amino acids: CASSLRQEAFF. The V gene is TRBV11-2, the J gene TRBJ1-1; D perhaps matches TRBD1 (5 bases). Germline V CDR1 and CDR2: SGHAT, FQNNGV. The CDR3 has 11 amino acids. V was cut by 2 bases and J by 8 bases, with 6 bases left in between. Looking up the rest from reference TRBV11-2 and TRBJ1-1 gives the full variable domain: EAGVAQSPRYKIIEKRQSVAFWCNPISGHATLYWYQQILGQGPKLLIQFQNNGVVDDSQLPKDRFSAERLKGVDSTLKIQPAKLEDSAVYLCASSLRQEAFFGQGTRLTVV.

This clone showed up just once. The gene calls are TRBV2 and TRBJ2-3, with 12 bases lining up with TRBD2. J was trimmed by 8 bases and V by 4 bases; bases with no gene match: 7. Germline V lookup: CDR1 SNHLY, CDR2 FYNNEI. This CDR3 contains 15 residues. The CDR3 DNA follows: TGTGCCAGCAGTGGACTAGCGGGGGAAGGAGGTACGCAGTATTTT. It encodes CASSGLAGEGGTQYF.

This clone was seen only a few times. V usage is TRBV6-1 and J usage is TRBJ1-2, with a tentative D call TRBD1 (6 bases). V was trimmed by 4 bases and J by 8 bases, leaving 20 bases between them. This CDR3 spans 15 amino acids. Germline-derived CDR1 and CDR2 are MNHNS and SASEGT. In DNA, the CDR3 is TGTGCCAGCAGTGCCCCACAGGGCCCATTTCTGGGCTACACCTTC. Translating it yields CASSAPQGPFLGYTF.

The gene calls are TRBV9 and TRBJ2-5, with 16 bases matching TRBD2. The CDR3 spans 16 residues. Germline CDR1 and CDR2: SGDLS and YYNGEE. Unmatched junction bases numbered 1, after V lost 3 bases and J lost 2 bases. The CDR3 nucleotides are TGTGCCAGCAGCGGGGGACTAGCGGGAGGGCAAGAGACCCAGTACTTC. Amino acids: CASSGGLAGGQETQYF.

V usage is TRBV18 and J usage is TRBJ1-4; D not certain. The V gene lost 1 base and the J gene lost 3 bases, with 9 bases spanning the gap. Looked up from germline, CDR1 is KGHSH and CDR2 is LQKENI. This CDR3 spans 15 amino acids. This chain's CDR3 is CASSPHNKPNEKLFF. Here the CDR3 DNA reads TGTGCCAGCTCACCACACAACAAACCTAATGAAAAACTGTTTTTT. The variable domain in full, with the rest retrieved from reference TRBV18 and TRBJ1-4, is NAGVMQNPRHLVRRRGQEARLRCSPMKGHSHVYWYRQLPEEGLKFMVYLQKENIIDESGMPKERFSAEFPKEGPSILRIQQVVRGDSAAYFCASSPHNKPNEKLFFGSGTQLSVL.

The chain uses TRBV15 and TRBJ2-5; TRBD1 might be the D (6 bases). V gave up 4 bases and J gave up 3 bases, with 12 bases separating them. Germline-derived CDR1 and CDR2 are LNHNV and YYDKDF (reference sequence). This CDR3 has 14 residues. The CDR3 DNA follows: TGTGCCACCAGCACCTGGAACAGGGAAGAGACCCAGTACTTC. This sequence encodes CATSTWNREETQYF.

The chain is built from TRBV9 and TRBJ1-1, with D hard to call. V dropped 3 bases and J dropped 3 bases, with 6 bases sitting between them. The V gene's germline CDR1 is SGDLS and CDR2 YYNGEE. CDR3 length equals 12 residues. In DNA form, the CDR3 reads TGTGCCAGCAGCGGGAGGGACACTGAAGCTTTCTTT. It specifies CASSGRDTEAFF.

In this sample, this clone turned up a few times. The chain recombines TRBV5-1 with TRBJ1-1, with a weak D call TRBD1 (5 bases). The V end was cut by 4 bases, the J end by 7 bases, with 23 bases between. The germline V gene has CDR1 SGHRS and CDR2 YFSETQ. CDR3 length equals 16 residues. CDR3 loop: CASSGANRFPNGEAFF. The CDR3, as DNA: TGCGCCAGCAGCGGGGCCAACAGGTTCCCGAACGGTGAAGCTTTCTTT.

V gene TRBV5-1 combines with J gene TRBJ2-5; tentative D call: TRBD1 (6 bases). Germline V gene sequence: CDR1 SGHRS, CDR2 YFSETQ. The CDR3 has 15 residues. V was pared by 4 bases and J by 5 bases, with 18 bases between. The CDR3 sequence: CASSPLPGVVETQYF. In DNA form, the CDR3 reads TGCGCCAGCAGCCCCCTGCCAGGGGTTGTCGAGACCCAGTACTTC.

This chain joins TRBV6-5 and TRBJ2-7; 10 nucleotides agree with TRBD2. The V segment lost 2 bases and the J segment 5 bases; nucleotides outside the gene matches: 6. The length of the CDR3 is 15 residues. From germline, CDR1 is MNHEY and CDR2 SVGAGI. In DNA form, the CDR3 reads TGTGCCAGCAGTTACGAAGCGGGGGGGCCAGACGAGCAGTACTTC. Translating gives CASSYEAGGPDEQYF.

CDR3 sequence (DNA): TGTGCCAGCTCAAGGGACAGGGGCACTGAAGCTTTCTTT. This codes for CASSRDRGTEAFF. This sequence joins TRBV18 and TRBJ1-1; 10 bases are a match to TRBD1. Germline CDR1 reads KGHSH; CDR2 reads LQKENI. With V trimmed by 5 bases and J by 4 bases, 1 base remained unmatched. The CDR3 runs 13 residues. Based on the CDR3 plus reference TRBV18 and TRBJ1-1, the full variable domain is NAGVMQNPRHLVRRRGQEARLRCSPMKGHSHVYWYRQLPEEGLKFMVYLQKENIIDESGMPKERFSAEFPKEGPSILRIQQVVRGDSAAYFCASSRDRGTEAFFGQGTRLTVV.

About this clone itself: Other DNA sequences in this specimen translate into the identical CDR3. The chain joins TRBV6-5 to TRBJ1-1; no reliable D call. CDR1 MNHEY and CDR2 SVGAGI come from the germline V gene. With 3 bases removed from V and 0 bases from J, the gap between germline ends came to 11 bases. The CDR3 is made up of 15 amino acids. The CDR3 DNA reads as TGTGCCAGCAGTTATAGCGGCGGTTTGAACACTGAAGCTTTCTTT. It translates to CASSYSGGLNTEAFF.

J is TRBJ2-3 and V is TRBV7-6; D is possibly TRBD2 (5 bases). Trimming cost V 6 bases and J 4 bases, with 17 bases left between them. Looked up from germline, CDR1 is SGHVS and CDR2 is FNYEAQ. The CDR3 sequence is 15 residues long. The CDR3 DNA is TGTGCCAGCAGGTTGGGAGACACCGAGGCAGATACGCAGTATTTT. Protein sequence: CASRLGDTEADTQYF.

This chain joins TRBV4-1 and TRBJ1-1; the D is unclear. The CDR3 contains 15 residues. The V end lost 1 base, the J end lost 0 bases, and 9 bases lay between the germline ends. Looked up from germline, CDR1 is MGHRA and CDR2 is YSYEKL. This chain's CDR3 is CASSQGLAMNTEAFF. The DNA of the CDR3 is TGCGCCAGCAGCCAAGGACTGGCGATGAACACTGAAGCTTTCTTT.

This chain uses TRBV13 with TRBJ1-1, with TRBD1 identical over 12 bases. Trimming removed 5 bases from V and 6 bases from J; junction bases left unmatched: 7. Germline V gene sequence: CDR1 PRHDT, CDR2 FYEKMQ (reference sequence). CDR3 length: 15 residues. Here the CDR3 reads CASSQGQGAGAEAFF. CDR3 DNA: TGTGCCAGCAGCCAGGGACAGGGGGCTGGCGCTGAAGCTTTCTTT.

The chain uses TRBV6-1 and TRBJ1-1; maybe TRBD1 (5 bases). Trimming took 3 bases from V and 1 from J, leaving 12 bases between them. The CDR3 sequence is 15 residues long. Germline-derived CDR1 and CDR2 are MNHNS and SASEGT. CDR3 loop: CASSEGGTGNTEAFF. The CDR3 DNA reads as TGTGCCAGCAGTGAGGGAGGTACAGGGAACACTGAAGCTTTCTTT.

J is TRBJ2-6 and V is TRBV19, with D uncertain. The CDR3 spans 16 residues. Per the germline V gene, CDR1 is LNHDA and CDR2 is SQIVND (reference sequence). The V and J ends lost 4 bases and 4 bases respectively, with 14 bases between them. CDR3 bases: TGTGCCAGTAGTAAAACCCTCGGTGTGGGGGCCAACGTCCTGACTTTC. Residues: CASSKTLGVGANVLTF. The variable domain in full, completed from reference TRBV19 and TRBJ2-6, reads DGGITQSPKYLFRKEGQNVTLSCEQNLNHDAMYWYRQDPGQGLRLIYYSQIVNDFQKGDIAEGYSVSREKKESFPLTVTSAQKNPTAFYLCASSKTLGVGANVLTFGAGSRLTVL.

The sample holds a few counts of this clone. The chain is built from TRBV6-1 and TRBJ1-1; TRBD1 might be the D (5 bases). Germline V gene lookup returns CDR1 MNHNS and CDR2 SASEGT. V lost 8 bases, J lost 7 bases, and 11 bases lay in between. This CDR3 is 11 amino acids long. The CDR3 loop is CASQVGREAFF. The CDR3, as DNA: TGTGCCAGCCAGGTGGGGCGTGAAGCTTTCTTT.

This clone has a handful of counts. CDR3 DNA sequence: TGTGCCAGCTCACTCAACAGGGTTTCCACTGAAGCTTTCTTT. Translating gives CASSLNRVSTEAFF. This rearrangement joins TRBV6-5 to TRBJ1-1, with D perhaps matching TRBD1 (6 bases). This CDR3 region has 14 residues. The V gene's germline CDR1 is MNHEY and CDR2 SVGAGI. Deletions cut 8 bases from V and 4 bases from J, with 17 bases between.

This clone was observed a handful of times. CDR3 in amino acids: CASSEYRGKLFF. CDR3 coding DNA: TGTGCCAGCAGTGAATATAGGGGAAAACTGTTTTTT. V gene TRBV6-1 combines with J gene TRBJ1-4; the D gene is possibly TRBD1 (5 bases). Germline assignment: CDR1 MNHNS and CDR2 SASEGT. The CDR3 contains 12 residues. The germline V and J ends were trimmed by 2 bases and 10 bases, with 8 bases remaining between them.

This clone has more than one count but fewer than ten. DNA for the CDR3: TGTGCCAGCACATCTCGTACGGATCAGCCCCAGCATTTT. It is translated as CASTSRTDQPQHF. The chain carries TRBV6-5 and TRBJ1-5; D is uncertain. Trimming took 7 bases from V and 5 from J, leaving 12 bases between them. The CDR3 spans 13 residues. Germline V gene lookup returns CDR1 MNHEY and CDR2 SVGAGI.

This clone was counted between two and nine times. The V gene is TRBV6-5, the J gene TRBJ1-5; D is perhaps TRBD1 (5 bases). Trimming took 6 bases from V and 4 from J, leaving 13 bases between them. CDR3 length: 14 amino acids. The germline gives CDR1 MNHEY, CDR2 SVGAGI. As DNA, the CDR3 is TGTGCCAGCAGCAAACAGGCAGGTAATCAGCCCCAGCATTTT. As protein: CASSKQAGNQPQHF.

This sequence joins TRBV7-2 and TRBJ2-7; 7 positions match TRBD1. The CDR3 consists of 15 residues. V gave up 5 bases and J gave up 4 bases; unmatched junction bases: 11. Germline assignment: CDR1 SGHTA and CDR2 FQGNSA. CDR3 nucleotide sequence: TGTGCCAGCAGCCCAAGGTGGGGACAGAATTACGAGCAGTACTTC. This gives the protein CASSPRWGQNYEQYF.

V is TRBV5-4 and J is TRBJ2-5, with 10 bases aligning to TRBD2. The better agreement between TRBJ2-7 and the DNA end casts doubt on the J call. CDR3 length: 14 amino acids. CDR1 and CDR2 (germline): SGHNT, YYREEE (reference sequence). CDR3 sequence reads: CASSLSPSGSEQYF. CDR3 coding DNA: TGTGCCAGCAGCTTGTCTCCTAGCGGGAGCGAGCAGTACTTC.

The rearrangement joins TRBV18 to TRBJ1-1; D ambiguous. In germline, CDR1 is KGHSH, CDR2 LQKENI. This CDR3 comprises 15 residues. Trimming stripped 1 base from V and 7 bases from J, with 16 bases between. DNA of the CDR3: TGTGCCAGCTCACCACGCGCCGCGGGTCCAAGTGAAGCTTTCTTT. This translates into CASSPRAAGPSEAFF.